Below are 19 T cell receptor beta chains sequenced from a single sample in a study of blood T cell repertoires in COVID-19. Libraries were prepared by immunoSEQ multiplex PCR; TCRdb keeps only in-frame clonotypes and omits some of them. The sample records 280,000 or so clones, around 90% being singletons. The specimen was peripheral blood. The receptors originated from a man between 18 and 29 years old with active or convalescent COVID-19.

The rearrangement uses TRBV19 and TRBJ1-4, with D possibly matching TRBD1 (5 bases). Between the trimmed V and J ends, which lost 7 bases and 10 bases, there was a span of 19 bases. CDR1 LNHDA and CDR2 SQIVND come from the germline V gene (reference sequence). The CDR3 runs to 14 residues. CDR3 amino acids: CASTNQGSRGKLFF. The CDR3 DNA reads TGTGCCAGTACTAACCAGGGTAGTAGAGGAAAACTGTTTTTT.

V usage is TRBV19 and J usage is TRBJ2-7, with TRBD2 as a possible D gene (5 bases). The germline V and J ends were trimmed by 3 bases and 0 bases, with 6 bases remaining between them. This CDR3 is built from 13 residues. CDR1 is LNHDA, CDR2 SQIVND, per germline (reference sequence). CDR3 nucleotides: TGTGCCAGTAGTATTGGGAGCTCCTACGAGCAGTACTTC. Translating it yields CASSIGSSYEQYF.

In nucleotides, the CDR3 is TGTGCCAGCAGTCGTCGAGGGGGAGATACGCAGTATTTT. This gives the protein CASSRRGGDTQYF. The chain combines TRBV3-1 (or the pseudogene TRBV3-2) with TRBJ2-3; a possible D gene is TRBD1 (6 bases). In germline, CDR1 is LGHDT, CDR2 YNNKEL (reference sequence). The V and J ends lost 6 bases and 5 bases respectively, with 12 bases between them. This CDR3 is 13 amino acids long.

The chain carries TRBV3-1 (or the pseudogene TRBV3-2) and TRBJ1-2; D may be TRBD1 (6 bases). The CDR3 runs 12 residues. The germline V and J ends were trimmed by 4 bases and 7 bases, with 10 bases remaining between them. Germline CDR1 and CDR2: LGHDT and YNNKEL (reference sequence). The CDR3 loop is CASSRGTFGYTF. For the CDR3, the DNA is TGTGCCAGCAGCCGAGGGACATTTGGCTACACCTTC.

The rearrangement uses TRBV6-9 and TRBJ2-7; D gene uncertain. Trimming stripped 2 bases from V and 2 bases from J, with 13 bases between. Per the germline V gene, CDR1 is MNHGY and CDR2 is SVAAGI. The CDR3 spans 15 residues. The CDR3 region is CASSYGPGDPYEQYF. The CDR3 DNA is TGTGCCAGCAGTTATGGGCCAGGTGATCCCTACGAGCAGTACTTC.

The chain links TRBV27 to TRBJ1-2; no definite D call. The V gene's germline CDR1 is MNHEY and CDR2 SMNVEV (reference sequence). The CDR3 totals 15 residues. Trimming left V 0 bases short and J 8 bases short, with 16 bases between. The DNA of the CDR3 is TGTGCCAGCAGTTTATCCTGGGAGTTGGACGGGGGCTACACCTTC. This sequence encodes CASSLSWELDGGYTF.

The chain carries TRBV7-9 and TRBJ2-3; D is unresolved. V shed 5 bases and J shed 11 bases, with 8 bases lying between them. The CDR3 totals 10 residues. Germline V gene sequence: CDR1 SEHNR, CDR2 FQNEAQ (reference sequence). The CDR3 region is CASSPQVQYF. CDR3 bases: TGTGCCAGCAGCCCGCAGGTGCAGTATTTT.

The V gene is TRBV13, the J gene TRBJ1-6, with D perhaps matching TRBD1 (5 bases). Germline CDR1 reads PRHDT; CDR2 reads FYEKMQ (reference sequence). The CDR3 spans 15 residues. V was trimmed by 5 bases and J by 7 bases, leaving 15 bases between them. The CDR3 DNA follows: TGTGCCAGCAGCGGGCGAGGACACTCAAATTCACCCCTCCACTTT. This gives the protein CASSGRGHSNSPLHF.

The gene calls are TRBV19 and TRBJ2-7; D is undetermined. Germline lookup yields CDR1 LNHDA and CDR2 SQIVND (reference sequence). This CDR3 region has 15 residues. V gave up 5 bases and J gave up 3 bases, with 17 bases separating them. The CDR3, as DNA: TGTGCCAGTAGTTTCGGTTCCCAGGCCGGCTACGAGCAGTACTTC. Its translation is CASSFGSQAGYEQYF.

Note on this clone: The sample carries other DNA sequences with the same CDR3. The chain is built from TRBV6-5 and TRBJ1-6; possibly TRBD1 for D (6 bases). V was pared by 8 bases and J by 7 bases, with 12 bases between. The germline V gene encodes CDR1 MNHEY and CDR2 SVGAGI. This CDR3 spans 13 amino acids. In nucleotides, the CDR3 is TGTGCCAGCCGCGGGCAGGGGAATTCACCCCTCCACTTT. Translating it yields CASRGQGNSPLHF.

The chain couples TRBV6-5 to TRBJ2-5; D might be TRBD1 (6 bases). The CDR3 is 13 amino acids. V was cut by 5 bases and J by 2 bases, with 9 bases left in between. CDR1 MNHEY and CDR2 SVGAGI come from the germline V gene. The CDR3 reads CASSPGTQETQYF. The CDR3 bases are TGTGCCAGCAGTCCCGGGACACAAGAGACCCAGTACTTC.

The chain uses TRBV6-2 or TRBV6-3 and TRBJ2-5; D is perhaps TRBD1 (6 bases). The CDR3 consists of 14 residues. The germline V gene has CDR1 MNHEY and CDR2 SVGEGT. The ends were cut back, 2 bases at V and 3 bases at J, with 10 bases in the middle. The CDR3 here is CASSYLEGEETQYF. The CDR3 DNA follows: TGTGCCAGCAGTTACCTAGAGGGGGAAGAGACCCAGTACTTC.

J is TRBJ2-7 and V is TRBV5-4; 10 bases match TRBD1. Germline CDR1 is SGHNT and CDR2 is YYREEE (reference sequence). The V and J ends lost 4 bases and 3 bases, in that order; junction bases with no gene match: 7. This CDR3 is 15 amino acids long. CDR3 protein: CASSPGQGNIYEQYF. The DNA of the CDR3 is TGTGCCAGCAGCCCGGGACAGGGGAATATCTACGAGCAGTACTTC.

The rearrangement uses TRBV7-9 and TRBJ1-3; 9 bases line up with TRBD1. V lost 5 bases and J lost 4; bases outside the gene matches: 6. This CDR3 spans 15 amino acids. Germline CDR1 and CDR2: SEHNR and FQNEAQ (reference sequence). This chain's CDR3 is CASSREQGAGNTIYF. The CDR3 DNA reads as TGTGCCAGCAGCCGAGAACAGGGGGCGGGAAACACCATATATTTT.

Comment on this clone: Possible read error: a much larger clone is one base away. The chain is built from TRBV14 and TRBJ2-7, with no clear D. V was cut by 0 bases and J by 1 base, with 7 bases left in between. The V gene's germline CDR1 is SGHDN and CDR2 FVKESK. The CDR3 runs to 14 residues. Here the CDR3 DNA reads TGTGCCAGCAGCCAAGATCTAGGATCCTACGAGCAGTACTTC. Its protein product is CASSQDLGSYEQYF.

This chain links TRBV7-3 with TRBJ2-5, with TRBD1 matching 9 bases. V lost 5 bases to trimming and J lost 7 bases; unmatched junction nucleotides: 8. Germline V gives CDR1 SGHTA, CDR2 FQGTGA. This CDR3 is built from 14 residues. The CDR3 bases are TGTGCCAGCAGCCTAGGTCGGGGACAGGGGACCCAGTACTTC. This encodes CASSLGRGQGTQYF.

This chain links TRBV5-1 with TRBJ2-2, with a possible D match to TRBD2 (5 bases). The V end was cut by 4 bases, the J end by 4 bases, with 11 bases between. The CDR3 has 14 residues. Germline V gene data show CDR1 as SGHRS and CDR2 as YFSETQ. The CDR3 spells CASSARDFTGELFF. CDR3 nucleotides: TGCGCCAGCAGCGCCCGGGATTTCACCGGGGAGCTGTTTTTT.

This clone was seen just once. V gene TRBV9 combines with J gene TRBJ1-2; TRBD1 is a possible D gene (5 bases). CDR1 is SGDLS, CDR2 YYNGEE, per germline. The CDR3 extends over 14 amino acids. V lost 0 bases, J lost 6 bases, and 12 bases lay in between. In nucleotides, the CDR3 is TGTGCCAGCAGCGTAGACTCAGGGCAGGATGGCTACACCTTC. Translation: CASSVDSGQDGYTF. Looking up the rest from reference TRBV9 and TRBJ1-2 gives the full variable domain: DSGVTQTPKHLITATGQRVTLRCSPRSGDLSVYWYQQSLDQGLQFLIQYYNGEERAKGNILERFSAQQFPDLHSELNLSSLELGDSALYFCASSVDSGQDGYTFGSGTRLTVV.

The rearrangement uses TRBV5-1 and TRBJ1-4; no definite D call. The CDR3 is 13 amino acids. The V gene's germline CDR1 is SGHRS and CDR2 YFSETQ. V gave up 7 bases and J gave up 7 bases, with 14 bases separating them. CDR3 protein: CASQTVGGEKLFF. CDR3 nucleotide sequence: TGCGCCAGCCAGACGGTGGGAGGTGAAAAACTGTTTTTT.